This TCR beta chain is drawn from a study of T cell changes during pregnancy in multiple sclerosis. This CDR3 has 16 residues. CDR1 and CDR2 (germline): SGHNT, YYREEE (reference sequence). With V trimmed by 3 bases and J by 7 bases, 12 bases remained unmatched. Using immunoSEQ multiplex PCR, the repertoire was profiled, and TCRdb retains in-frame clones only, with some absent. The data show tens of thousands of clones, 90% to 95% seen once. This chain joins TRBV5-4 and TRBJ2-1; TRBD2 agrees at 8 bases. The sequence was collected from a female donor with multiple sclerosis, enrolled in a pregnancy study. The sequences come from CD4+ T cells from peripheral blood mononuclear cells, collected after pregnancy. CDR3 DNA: TGTGCCAGCAGCTCGATACTAGCGGCCGAGGGGAATGAGCAGTTCTTC. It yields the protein CASSSILAAEGNEQFF. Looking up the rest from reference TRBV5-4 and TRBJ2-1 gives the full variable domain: ETGVTQSPTHLIKTRGQQVTLRCSSQSGHNTVSWYQQALGQGPQFIFQYYREEENGRGNFPPRFSGLQFPNYSSELNVNALELDDSALYLCASSSILAAEGNEQFFGPGTRLTVL.